The source of this TCR beta chain is a study of blood T cell repertoires in COVID-19. TCRdb's copy holds only in-frame clones and misses some; the assay was immunoSEQ multiplex PCR. In the table there are 68,000 or so clones, around 88% of which are singletons. V was pared by 8 bases and J by 0 bases, with 14 bases between. The CDR3 extends over 14 amino acids. From germline, CDR1 is MNHEY and CDR2 SVGAGI. A few counts support this clone. The rearrangement links TRBV6-5 to TRBJ2-7, with D hard to call. This receptor was identified in a woman in her 70s with acute or convalescent COVID-19. Material for sequencing was peripheral blood. The CDR3 DNA sequence: TGTGCCAGCGGAAGCCGACCTAGCTCCTACGAGCAGTACTTC. This encodes CASGSRPSSYEQYF.